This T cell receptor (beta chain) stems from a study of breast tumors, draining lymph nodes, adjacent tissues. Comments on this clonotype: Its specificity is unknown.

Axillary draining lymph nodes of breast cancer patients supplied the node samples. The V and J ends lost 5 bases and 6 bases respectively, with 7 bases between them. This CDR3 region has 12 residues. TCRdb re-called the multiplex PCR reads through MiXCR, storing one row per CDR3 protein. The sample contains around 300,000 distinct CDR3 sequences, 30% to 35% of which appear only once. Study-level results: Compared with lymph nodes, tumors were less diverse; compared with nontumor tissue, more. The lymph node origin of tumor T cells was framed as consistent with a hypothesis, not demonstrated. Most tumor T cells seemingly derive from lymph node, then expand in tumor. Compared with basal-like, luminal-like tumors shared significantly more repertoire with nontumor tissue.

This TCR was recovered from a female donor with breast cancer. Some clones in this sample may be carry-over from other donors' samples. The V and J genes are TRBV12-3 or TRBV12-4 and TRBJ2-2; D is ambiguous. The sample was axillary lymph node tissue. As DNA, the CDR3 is TGTGCCAGCAGTCCACAAGCCGGGGAGCTGTTTTTT. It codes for CASSPQAGELFF.